Below, 20 T cell receptor beta chains from the same sample are listed, as sequenced in a study of T cell changes during pregnancy in multiple sclerosis. Repertoires were generated with immunoSEQ multiplex PCR, while TCRdb's copy carries only in-frame clones and drops some. The repertoire has around 60,000 clones, roughly 92% of them found once; the top ten carry approximately 1.5%. The sample here was peripheral blood, taken in the second trimester of pregnancy. Every receptor here comes from a female donor with multiple sclerosis, enrolled in a pregnancy study.

This chain joins TRBV4-2 and TRBJ2-2; D possibly corresponds to TRBD2 (5 bases). V was cut by 0 bases and J by 7 bases, with 21 bases left in between. Per germline, CDR1 LGHNA and CDR2 YNFKEQ. This CDR3 spans 18 amino acids. CDR3 loop: CASSQDRVEEGVIGELFF. The CDR3 DNA is TGTGCCAGCAGCCAAGATCGGGTAGAAGAGGGAGTAATCGGGGAGCTGTTTTTT.

The chain combines TRBV10-3 with TRBJ2-7; perhaps TRBD1 as D (6 bases). Trimming left V 2 bases short and J 1 base short, with 15 bases between. CDR1 and CDR2 (germline): ENHRY, SYGVKD. The CDR3 extends over 16 amino acids. The CDR3 region is CAISEVGQARSYEQYF. The CDR3 DNA reads as TGTGCCATCAGTGAGGTGGGACAAGCAAGGTCCTACGAGCAGTACTTC.

The genes are TRBV4-1 and TRBJ2-3; TRBD2 agrees at 10 bases. The CDR3 extends over 15 amino acids. V shed 1 base, J shed 9 bases, and the junction held 7 bases outside the gene matches. Germline CDR1 and CDR2: MGHRA and YSYEKL. CDR3 in DNA: TGCGCCAGCAGCCAAGGGCTAGCGGGAGATGGGACGCAGTATTTT. Translating it yields CASSQGLAGDGTQYF.

The chain has TRBV14 and TRBJ2-3; the match to TRBD1 covers 9 bases. Germline lookup yields CDR1 SGHDN and CDR2 FVKESK. J was trimmed by 2 bases and V by 4 bases; bases with no gene match: 7. CDR3 length equals 16 residues. This CDR3 is CASSRDTGGITDTQYF. The CDR3 coding sequence is TGTGCCAGCAGCCGAGATACAGGGGGCATCACAGATACGCAGTATTTT. The whole variable domain, filled in from reference TRBV14 and TRBJ2-3, reads EAGVTQFPSHSVIEKGQTVTLRCDPISGHDNLYWYRRVMGKEIKFLLHFVKESKQDESGMPNNRFLAERTGGTYSTLKVQPAELEDSGVYFCASSRDTGGITDTQYFGPGTRLTVL.

The genes are TRBV5-1 and TRBJ2-3, with no clear D. The CDR3 loop spans 15 amino acids. The germline V gene encodes CDR1 SGHRS and CDR2 YFSETQ. With 1 base removed from V and 2 bases from J, the gap between germline ends came to 11 bases. The CDR3 here is CASSLYGGYTDTQYF. The DNA for the CDR3 is TGCGCCAGCAGCTTGTATGGCGGATACACAGATACGCAGTATTTT. Combining the CDR3 with reference TRBV5-1 and TRBJ2-3 gives the whole variable domain KAGVTQTPRYLIKTRGQQVTLSCSPISGHRSVSWYQQTPGQGLQFLFEYFSETQRNKGNFPGRFSGRQFSNSRSEMNVSTLELGDSALYLCASSLYGGYTDTQYFGPGTRLTVL.

The V gene is TRBV5-1, the J gene TRBJ2-5; 9 bases map to TRBD1. The CDR3 runs 14 residues. Germline V gene sequence: CDR1 SGHRS, CDR2 YFSETQ. V dropped 2 bases and J dropped 5; count of bases not matched to a gene: 4. CDR3 DNA: TGCGCCAGCAGCTTAGGGACAGGGCGCGAGACCCAGTACTTC. Amino acid sequence: CASSLGTGRETQYF.

This CDR3 reads CASSERTGTDEQYF. CDR3 bases: TGTGCCAGCAGCGAGAGGACAGGGACCGACGAGCAGTACTTC. This chain joins TRBV7-2 and TRBJ2-7; 8 bases align to TRBD1. CDR1 is SGHTA, CDR2 FQGNSA, per germline. With V trimmed by 5 bases and J by 5 bases, 8 bases remained unmatched. CDR3 length: 14 amino acids.

This chain connects TRBV30 to TRBJ2-1; TRBD2 aligns across 10 bases. J was trimmed by 8 bases and V by 1 base; bases with no gene match: 17. The V gene's germline CDR1 is GTSNPN and CDR2 SVGIG (reference sequence). CDR3 length: 18 residues. The CDR3 loop is CAWSAPPTSGHGKHEQFF. The CDR3 DNA reads as TGTGCCTGGAGTGCCCCCCCGACTAGCGGGCATGGTAAGCATGAGCAGTTCTTC.

The chain joins TRBV10-1 to TRBJ2-2, with 7 nucleotides matching TRBD2. Germline loops: CDR1 WNHNN, CDR2 SYGVQD (reference sequence). V lost 9 bases and J lost 5; bases outside the gene matches: 9. CDR3 length equals 14 residues. CDR3 DNA sequence: TGCGCCAGTAGCGCGGCGGGAGATACCGGGGAGCTGTTTTTT. This sequence encodes CASSAAGDTGELFF.

This clone was seen more than once but under ten times. The rearrangement links TRBV14 to TRBJ2-1; 10 nucleotides align to TRBD2. Trimming took 2 bases from V and 4 from J; bases not matched to a gene: 14. Germline CDR1 reads SGHDN; CDR2 reads FVKESK. CDR3 size: 19 residues. CDR3 loop: CASSQISGLAGDPYNEQFF. The CDR3 DNA follows: TGTGCCAGCAGCCAAATCTCCGGGCTAGCGGGAGACCCATACAATGAGCAGTTCTTC.

V and J are TRBV11-2 and TRBJ1-2, with D tentatively TRBD1 (5 bases). Germline CDR1 SGHAT, CDR2 FQNNGV. V lost 1 base to trimming and J lost 2 bases, with 14 bases between them. This CDR3 has 16 amino acids. CDR3 in DNA: TGTGCCAGCAGCTTAGGAACACAGGAAAGAAACTATGGCTACACCTTC. Residues: CASSLGTQERNYGYTF.

This chain joins TRBV27 and TRBJ2-7, with D maybe TRBD2 (7 bases). The V end was cut by 4 bases, the J end by 0 bases, with 10 bases between. The length of the CDR3 is 14 residues. The germline V gene has CDR1 MNHEY and CDR2 SMNVEV (reference sequence). CDR3 region: CASSSGGSSYEQYF. The CDR3 region has the DNA TGTGCCAGCAGTTCGGGGGGCTCCTCCTACGAGCAGTACTTC.

This clone was recorded a few times. The genes are TRBV5-4 and TRBJ1-1; D gene uncertain. V was trimmed by 2 bases and J by 0 bases, leaving 5 bases between them. Germline V lookup: CDR1 SGHNT, CDR2 YYREEE (reference sequence). The CDR3 runs to 13 residues. The CDR3 sequence is CASSLHLNTEAFF. The CDR3 coding sequence is TGTGCCAGCAGCTTACACCTGAACACTGAAGCTTTCTTT.

As for this clone: At one end the junction does not follow the germline gene, possibly because of a read error. The gene calls are TRBV13 and TRBJ2-7, with 7 bases lining up with TRBD2. The CDR3 runs 21 residues. The germline V gene has CDR1 PRHDT and CDR2 FYEKMQ (reference sequence). CDR3: CASSLGAGPLGLGGRWYEQYF. Written as DNA, the CDR3 is TGTGCCAGCAGCCTAGGCGCAGGGCCCTTAGGTCTGGGCGGGAGATGGTACGAGCAGTACTTC.

This sequence joins TRBV30 and TRBJ2-1, with TRBD1 matching 7 bases. CDR3 length equals 13 residues. Germline loops: CDR1 GTSNPN, CDR2 SVGIG (reference sequence). Trimming removed 7 bases from V and 0 bases from J; junction bases left unmatched: 3. Here the CDR3 DNA reads TGTGCCTACACAGGGGACTCCTACAATGAGCAGTTCTTC. Translated: CAYTGDSYNEQFF.

J is TRBJ2-1 and V is TRBV5-4, with TRBD2 matching 9 bases. Trimming at V came to 1 base and at J to 5 bases, leaving 4 bases not matched to a gene. Per germline, CDR1 SGHNT and CDR2 YYREEE (reference sequence). This CDR3 spans 15 amino acids. CDR3 protein: CASSLFSGRHNEQFF. CDR3 bases: TGTGCCAGCAGCTTGTTTAGCGGGAGACACAATGAGCAGTTCTTC.

The V gene is TRBV5-4, the J gene TRBJ1-1; D not certain. V was pared by 0 bases and J by 4 bases, with 10 bases between. The germline CDR1 and CDR2 sequences are SGHNT and YYREEE (reference sequence). The CDR3 covers 14 residues. The CDR3 loop is CASSLDADSTEAFF. The CDR3 DNA reads TGTGCCAGCAGCTTGGACGCGGATTCCACTGAAGCTTTCTTT. The complete variable domain, with remaining parts taken from reference TRBV5-4 and TRBJ1-1, reads ETGVTQSPTHLIKTRGQQVTLRCSSQSGHNTVSWYQQALGQGPQFIFQYYREEENGRGNFPPRFSGLQFPNYSSELNVNALELDDSALYLCASSLDADSTEAFFGQGTRLTVV.

The V gene is TRBV6-6, the J gene TRBJ2-3, with 7 bases aligning to TRBD2. Germline CDR1 and CDR2: MNHNY and SVGAGI (reference sequence). This CDR3 region has 12 residues. Losses at the gene ends were 5 bases for V and 6 bases for J; bases not matched to a gene: 2. The CDR3 loop reads CASSLGGDTQYF. CDR3 DNA: TGTGCCAGCAGTCTGGGAGGGGATACGCAGTATTTT.

The chain uses TRBV28 and TRBJ2-7; 11 bases fit TRBD2. Germline trimming cut 6 bases from V and 2 bases from J; bases unmatched to any gene: 3. The CDR3 runs to 14 residues. Germline V gene data show CDR1 as MDHEN and CDR2 as SYDVKM. The CDR3 DNA follows: TGTGCCAGCAGGGGGACTAGCGGTACCTACGAGCAGTACTTC. Its translation: CASRGTSGTYEQYF. Full variable domain (outside the CDR3, taken from reference TRBV28 and TRBJ2-7): DVKVTQSSRYLVKRTGEKVFLECVQDMDHENMFWYRQDPGLGLRLIYFSYDVKMKEKGDIPEGYSVSREKKERFSLILESASTNQTSMYLCASRGTSGTYEQYFGPGTRLTVT.

The chain uses TRBV19 and TRBJ2-3; TRBD1 aligns across 8 bases. The CDR3 runs 15 residues. After removal of 1 base from V and 4 bases from J, the junction contained 4 bases not matched to a gene. Germline CDR1 LNHDA, CDR2 SQIVND (reference sequence). This chain's CDR3 is CASSIVQGASDTQYF. CDR3 DNA: TGTGCCAGTAGTATAGTCCAGGGGGCATCAGATACGCAGTATTTT.